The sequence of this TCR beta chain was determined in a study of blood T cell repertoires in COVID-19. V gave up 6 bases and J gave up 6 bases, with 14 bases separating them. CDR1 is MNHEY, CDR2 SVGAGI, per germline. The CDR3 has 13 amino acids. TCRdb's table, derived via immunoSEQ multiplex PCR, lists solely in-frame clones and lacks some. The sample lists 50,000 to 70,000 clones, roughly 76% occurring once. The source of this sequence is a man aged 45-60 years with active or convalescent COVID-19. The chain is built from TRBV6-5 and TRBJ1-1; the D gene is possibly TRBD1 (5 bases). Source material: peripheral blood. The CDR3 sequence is CASSYKAGAEAFF. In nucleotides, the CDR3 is TGTGCCAGCAGCTACAAAGCGGGGGCTGAAGCTTTCTTT.